This T cell receptor (beta chain) was sequenced during a study of blood T cell repertoires in COVID-19. At the level of the study: Donors in the United States, Italy and Spain gave samples during acute or convalescent COVID-19. The analysed material was cDNA or gDNA that came from T cells, B-cell-depleted T cells, or PBMCs.

In the original analysis: Cell counts per sample came from amplifying reference gene primers. Generated by immunoSEQ multiplex PCR, the TCRdb table keeps only in-frame clones and is missing some. That table gives V, J and clone size, and the DNA gave D and trimming. The sample records 220,000 or so clones, approximately 81% being singletons. The CDR3 length is 12 residues. V lost 1 base, J lost 6 bases, and 6 bases lay in between. Germline assignment: CDR1 LGHNT and CDR2 FRNRAP. Sample: peripheral blood. The TCR was taken from a woman over 75 with acute or convalescent COVID-19. This rearrangement joins TRBV12-5 to TRBJ1-1; no clear D gene. The CDR3 loop reads CASGLESSEAFF. As DNA, the CDR3 is TGTGCTAGTGGTTTGGAGAGTTCTGAAGCTTTCTTT.